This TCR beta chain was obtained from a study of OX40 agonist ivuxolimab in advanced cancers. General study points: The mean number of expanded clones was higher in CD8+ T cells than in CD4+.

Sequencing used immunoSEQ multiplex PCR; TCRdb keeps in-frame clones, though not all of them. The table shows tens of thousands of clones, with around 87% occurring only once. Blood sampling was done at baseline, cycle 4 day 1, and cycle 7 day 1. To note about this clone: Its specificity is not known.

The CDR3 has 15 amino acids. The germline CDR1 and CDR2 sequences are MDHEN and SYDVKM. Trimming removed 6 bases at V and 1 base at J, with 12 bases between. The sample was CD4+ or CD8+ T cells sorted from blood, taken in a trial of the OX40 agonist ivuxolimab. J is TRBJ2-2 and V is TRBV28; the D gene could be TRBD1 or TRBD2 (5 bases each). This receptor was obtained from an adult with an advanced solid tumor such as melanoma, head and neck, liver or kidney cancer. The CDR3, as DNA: TGTGCCAGCAGCTCATCGGGGCTGAACACCGGGGAGCTGTTTTTT. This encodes CASSSSGLNTGELFF.